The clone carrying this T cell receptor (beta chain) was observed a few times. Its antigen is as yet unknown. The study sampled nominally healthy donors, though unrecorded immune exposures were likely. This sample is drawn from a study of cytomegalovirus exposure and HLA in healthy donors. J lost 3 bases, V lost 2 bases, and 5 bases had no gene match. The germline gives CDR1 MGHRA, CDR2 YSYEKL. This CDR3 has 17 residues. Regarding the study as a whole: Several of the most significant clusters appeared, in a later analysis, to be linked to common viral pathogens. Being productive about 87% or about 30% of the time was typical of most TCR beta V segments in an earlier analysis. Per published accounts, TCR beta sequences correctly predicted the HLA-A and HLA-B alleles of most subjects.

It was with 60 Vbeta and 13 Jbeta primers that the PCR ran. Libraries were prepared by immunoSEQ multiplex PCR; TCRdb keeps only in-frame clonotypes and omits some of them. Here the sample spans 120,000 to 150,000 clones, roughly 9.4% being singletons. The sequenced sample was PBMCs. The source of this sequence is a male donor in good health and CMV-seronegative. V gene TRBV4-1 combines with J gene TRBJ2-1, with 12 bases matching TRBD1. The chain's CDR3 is CASSQPGTGGFYNEQFF. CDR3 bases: TGCGCCAGCAGCCAACCCGGGACAGGGGGCTTCTACAATGAGCAGTTCTTC.